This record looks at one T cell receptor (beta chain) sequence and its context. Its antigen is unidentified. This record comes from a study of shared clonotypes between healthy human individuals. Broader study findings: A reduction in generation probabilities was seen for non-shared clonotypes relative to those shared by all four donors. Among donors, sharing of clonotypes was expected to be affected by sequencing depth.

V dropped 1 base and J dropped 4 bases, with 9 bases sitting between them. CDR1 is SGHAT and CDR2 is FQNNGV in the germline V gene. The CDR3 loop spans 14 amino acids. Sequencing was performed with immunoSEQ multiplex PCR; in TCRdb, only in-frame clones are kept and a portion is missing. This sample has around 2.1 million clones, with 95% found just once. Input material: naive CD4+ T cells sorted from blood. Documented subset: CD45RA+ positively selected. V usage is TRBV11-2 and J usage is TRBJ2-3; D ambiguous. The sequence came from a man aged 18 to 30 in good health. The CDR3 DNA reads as TGTGCCAGCAGCTTAGGCCTAACCCCAGATACGCAGTATTTT. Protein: CASSLGLTPDTQYF.